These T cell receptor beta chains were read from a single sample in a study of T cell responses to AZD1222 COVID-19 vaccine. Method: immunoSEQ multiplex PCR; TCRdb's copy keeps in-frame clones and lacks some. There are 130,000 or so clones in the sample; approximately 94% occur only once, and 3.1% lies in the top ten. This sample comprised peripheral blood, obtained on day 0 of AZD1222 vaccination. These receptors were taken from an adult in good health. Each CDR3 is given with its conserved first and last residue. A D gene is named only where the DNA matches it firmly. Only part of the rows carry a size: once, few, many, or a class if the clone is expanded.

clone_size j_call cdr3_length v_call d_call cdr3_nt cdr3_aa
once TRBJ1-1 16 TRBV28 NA TGTGCCAGCAGTTTACTAATACAGGGCCTGAGCACTGAAGCTTTCTTT CASSLLIQGLSTEAFF
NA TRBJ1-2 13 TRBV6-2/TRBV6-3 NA TGTGCCAGCAGTTATCAGGGAATATATGGCTACACCTTC CASSYQGIYGYTF
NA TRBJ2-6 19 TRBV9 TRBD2 TGTGCCAGCAGCGTAGTGACTAGCGGGAGTTTCTCTGGGGCCAACGTCCTGACTTTC CASSVVTSGSFSGANVLTF
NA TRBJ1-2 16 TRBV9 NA TGTGCCAGCAGCGTAACCCCAATAACAGGGTTCTATGGCTACACCTTC CASSVTPITGFYGYTF
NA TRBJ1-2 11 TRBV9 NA TGTGCCAGCAGGTCTGGGGCTGGCTACACCTTC CASRSGAGYTF
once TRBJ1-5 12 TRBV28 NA TGTGCCAGCGTCGACGGGAATCAGCCCCAGCATTTT CASVDGNQPQHF
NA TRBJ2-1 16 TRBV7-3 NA TGTGCCAGCAGCTTAACCGCGACAGAGCAGCCTAATGAGCAGTTCTTC CASSLTATEQPNEQFF
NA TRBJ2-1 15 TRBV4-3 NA TGCGCCAGCAGCCAAAGTTGGATGTCCTACAATGAGCAGTTCTTC CASSQSWMSYNEQFF
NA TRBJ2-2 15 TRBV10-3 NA TGTGCCATCAGTGAGTCGGGACTTAACACCGGGGAGCTGTTTTTT CAISESGLNTGELFF
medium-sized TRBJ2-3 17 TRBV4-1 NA TGCGCCAGCAGCCAAGAGGCCCGTGACCCCAGCGCAGATACGCAGTATTTT CASSQEARDPSADTQYF
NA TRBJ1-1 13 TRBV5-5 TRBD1 TGTGCCAGCAACCCAACAGGGGGCACTGAAGCTTTCTTT CASNPTGGTEAFF
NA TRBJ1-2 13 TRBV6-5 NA TGTGCCAGCAGTTATGCCTTCGGCAATGGCTACACCTTC CASSYAFGNGYTF
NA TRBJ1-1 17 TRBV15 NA TGTGCCACCAGCAGAGATAGTTGGGCCCAAGTAGGAACTGAAGCTTTCTTT CATSRDSWAQVGTEAFF
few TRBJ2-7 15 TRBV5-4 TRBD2 TGTGCCAGCAGCTCCCCCGGACTAGTGACCTACGAGCAGTACTTC CASSSPGLVTYEQYF
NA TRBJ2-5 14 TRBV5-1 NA TGCGCCAGCAGCTTTAGTAAGGGAAGGGAGACCCAGTACTTC CASSFSKGRETQYF
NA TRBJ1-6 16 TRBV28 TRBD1 TGTGCCAGCACCCCATCGGACAGGTTCTATAATTCACCCCTCCACTTT CASTPSDRFYNSPLHF
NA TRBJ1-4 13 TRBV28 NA TGTGCCAGCAGTTTGAGAGTTAGCGAAAAACTGTTTTTT CASSLRVSEKLFF